The TCR beta chain described here comes from a study of control samples from healthy donors and cancer patients. Profiling relied on immunoSEQ multiplex PCR, and the TCRdb table lists in-frame clones only, not all of them. Found here are about 29,000 clones, 87% of them singletons; the top ten hold about 4.3%. Germline CDR1 reads MNHEY; CDR2 reads SMNVEV (reference sequence). The CDR3 runs to 15 residues. Deletions cut 3 bases from V and 0 bases from J, with 9 bases between. The sequenced sample was formalin-fixed, paraffin-embedded tissue. This chain joins TRBV27 and TRBJ2-1; tentative D call: TRBD2 (6 bases). The sequence was collected from a female donor with melanoma. CDR3 DNA sequence: TGTGCCAGCAGTTTGACGGGAGCCTCCTACAATGAGCAGTTCTTC. It codes for CASSLTGASYNEQFF.